This T cell receptor (beta chain) was sequenced in a study of T cell changes during pregnancy in multiple sclerosis. The CDR3 extends over 16 amino acids. V was cut by 5 bases and J by 5 bases, with 21 bases left in between. Germline CDR1 SGHVS, CDR2 FQNEAQ. Libraries were prepared by immunoSEQ multiplex PCR; TCRdb keeps only in-frame clonotypes and omits some of them. The sample yields tens of thousands of clones, 75% to 90% seen once. The material sequenced was peripheral blood, taken before pregnancy. The chain uses TRBV7-8 and TRBJ2-5; tentative D call: TRBD2 (5 bases). The clonotype was recovered from a female donor with multiple sclerosis, enrolled in a pregnancy study. CDR3 DNA sequence: TGTGCCAGCAGCCCTCGGGATCTACAAAAGTGGGAGACCCAGTACTTC. Encoded protein: CASSPRDLQKWETQYF.